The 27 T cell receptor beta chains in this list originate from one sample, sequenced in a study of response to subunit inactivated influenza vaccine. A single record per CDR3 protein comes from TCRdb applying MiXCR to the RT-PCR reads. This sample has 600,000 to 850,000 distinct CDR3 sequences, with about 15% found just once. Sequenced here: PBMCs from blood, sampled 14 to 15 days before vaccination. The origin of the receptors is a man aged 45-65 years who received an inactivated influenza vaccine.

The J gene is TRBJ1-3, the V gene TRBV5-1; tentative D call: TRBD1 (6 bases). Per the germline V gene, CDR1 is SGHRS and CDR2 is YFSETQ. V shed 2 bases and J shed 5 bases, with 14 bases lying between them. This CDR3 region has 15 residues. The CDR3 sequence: CASSLSTGKRNTIYF. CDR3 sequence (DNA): TGCGCCAGCAGCTTATCCACAGGGAAGAGAAACACCATATATTTT.

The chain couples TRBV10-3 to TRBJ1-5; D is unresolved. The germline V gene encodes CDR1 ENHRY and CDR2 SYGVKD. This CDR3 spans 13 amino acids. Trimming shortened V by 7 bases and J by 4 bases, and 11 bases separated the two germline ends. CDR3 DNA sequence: TGTGCCATCAACAGAGAGATAAATCAGCCCCAGCATTTT. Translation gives CAINREINQPQHF.

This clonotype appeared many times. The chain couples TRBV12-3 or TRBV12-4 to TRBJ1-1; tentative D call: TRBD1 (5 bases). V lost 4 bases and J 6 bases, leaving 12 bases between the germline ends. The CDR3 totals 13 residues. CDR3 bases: TGTGCCAGCAGTTATAAGGCGGGGGCTGAAGCTTTCTTT. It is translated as CASSYKAGAEAFF.

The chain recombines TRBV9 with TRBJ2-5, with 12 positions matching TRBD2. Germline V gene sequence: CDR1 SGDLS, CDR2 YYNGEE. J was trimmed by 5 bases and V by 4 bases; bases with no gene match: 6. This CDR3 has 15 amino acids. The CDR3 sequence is CASSPTSGSKETQYF. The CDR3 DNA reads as TGTGCCAGCAGCCCGACTAGCGGGAGTAAGGAGACCCAGTACTTC.

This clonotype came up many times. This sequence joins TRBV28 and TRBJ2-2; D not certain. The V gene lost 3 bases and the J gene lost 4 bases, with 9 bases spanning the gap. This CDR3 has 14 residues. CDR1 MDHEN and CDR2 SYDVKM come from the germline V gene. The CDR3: CASSLVKTTGELFF. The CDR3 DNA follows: TGTGCCAGCAGTTTGGTCAAGACCACCGGGGAGCTGTTTTTT.

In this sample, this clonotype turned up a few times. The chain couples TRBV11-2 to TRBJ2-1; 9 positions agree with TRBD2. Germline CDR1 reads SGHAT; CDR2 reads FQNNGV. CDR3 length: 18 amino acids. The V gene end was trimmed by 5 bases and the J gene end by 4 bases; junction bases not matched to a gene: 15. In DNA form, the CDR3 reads TGTGCCAGCAGCAGCGGGGGGTTTGGCGACCTAGGTTACAATGAGCAGTTCTTC. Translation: CASSSGGFGDLGYNEQFF.

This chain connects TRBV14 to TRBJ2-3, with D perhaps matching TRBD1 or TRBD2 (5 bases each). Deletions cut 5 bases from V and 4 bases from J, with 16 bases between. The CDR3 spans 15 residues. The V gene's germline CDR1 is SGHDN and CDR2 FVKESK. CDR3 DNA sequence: TGTGCCAGCAGCACGGGGCCTCCCGGTGCAGATACGCAGTATTTT. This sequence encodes CASSTGPPGADTQYF. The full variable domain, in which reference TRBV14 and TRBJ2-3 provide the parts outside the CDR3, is EAGVTQFPSHSVIEKGQTVTLRCDPISGHDNLYWYRRVMGKEIKFLLHFVKESKQDESGMPNNRFLAERTGGTYSTLKVQPAELEDSGVYFCASSTGPPGADTQYFGPGTRLTVL.

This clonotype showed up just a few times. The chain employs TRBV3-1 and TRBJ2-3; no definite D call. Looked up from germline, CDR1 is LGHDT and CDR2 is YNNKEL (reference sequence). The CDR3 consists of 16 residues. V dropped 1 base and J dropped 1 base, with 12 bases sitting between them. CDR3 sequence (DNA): TGTGCCAGCAGCCAAGCCCAGGAATTCGGCACAGATACGCAGTATTTT. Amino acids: CASSQAQEFGTDTQYF.

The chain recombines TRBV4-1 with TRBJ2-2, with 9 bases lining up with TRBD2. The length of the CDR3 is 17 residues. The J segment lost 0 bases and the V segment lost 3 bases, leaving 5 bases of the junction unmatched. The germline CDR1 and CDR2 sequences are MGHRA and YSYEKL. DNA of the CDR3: TGCGCCAGCAGCCATGGAGCGGGGGGAGCGAACACCGGGGAGCTGTTTTTT. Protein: CASSHGAGGANTGELFF.

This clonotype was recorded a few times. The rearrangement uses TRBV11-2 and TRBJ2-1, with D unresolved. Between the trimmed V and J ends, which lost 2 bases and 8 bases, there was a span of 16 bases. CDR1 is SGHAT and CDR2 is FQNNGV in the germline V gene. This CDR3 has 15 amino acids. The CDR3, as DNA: TGTGCCAGCAGCTTAAGTTCCCCCAGCCTCGATGAGCAGTTCTTC. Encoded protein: CASSLSSPSLDEQFF.

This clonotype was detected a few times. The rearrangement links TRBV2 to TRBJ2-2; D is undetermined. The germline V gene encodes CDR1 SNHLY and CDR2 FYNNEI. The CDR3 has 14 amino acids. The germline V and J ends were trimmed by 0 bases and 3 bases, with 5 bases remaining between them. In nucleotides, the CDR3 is TGTGCCAGCAGTGAAGCCGACTACACCGGGGAGCTGTTTTTT. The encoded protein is CASSEADYTGELFF.

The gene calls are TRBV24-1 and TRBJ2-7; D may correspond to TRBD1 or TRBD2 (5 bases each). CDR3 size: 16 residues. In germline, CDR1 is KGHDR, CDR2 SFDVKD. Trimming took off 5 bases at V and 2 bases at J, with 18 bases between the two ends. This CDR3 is CATSVSAGTEAYEQYF. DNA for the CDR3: TGTGCCACCAGTGTTTCTGCCGGGACCGAGGCCTACGAGCAGTACTTC.

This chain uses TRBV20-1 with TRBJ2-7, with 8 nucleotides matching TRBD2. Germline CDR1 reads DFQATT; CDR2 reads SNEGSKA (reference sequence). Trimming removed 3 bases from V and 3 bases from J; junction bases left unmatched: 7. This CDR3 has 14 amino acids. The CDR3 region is CSARSGSSLYEQYF. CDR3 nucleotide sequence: TGCAGTGCTAGGAGCGGGAGTAGCCTCTACGAGCAGTACTTC.

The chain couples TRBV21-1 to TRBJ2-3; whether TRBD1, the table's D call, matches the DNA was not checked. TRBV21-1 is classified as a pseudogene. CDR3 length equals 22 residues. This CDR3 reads CASSKGPTGADRREAGTDTQYF. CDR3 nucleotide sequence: TGTGCCAGCAGCAAAGGGCCGACAGGGGCCGATCGGCGGGAGGCGGGCACAGATACGCAGTATTTT.

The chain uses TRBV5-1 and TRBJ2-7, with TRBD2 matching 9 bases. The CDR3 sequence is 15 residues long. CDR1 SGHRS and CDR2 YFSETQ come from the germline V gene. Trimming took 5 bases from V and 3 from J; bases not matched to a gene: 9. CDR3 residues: CASSLQLAGRYEQYF. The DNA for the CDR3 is TGCGCCAGCAGTTTACAACTAGCGGGCCGCTACGAGCAGTACTTC.

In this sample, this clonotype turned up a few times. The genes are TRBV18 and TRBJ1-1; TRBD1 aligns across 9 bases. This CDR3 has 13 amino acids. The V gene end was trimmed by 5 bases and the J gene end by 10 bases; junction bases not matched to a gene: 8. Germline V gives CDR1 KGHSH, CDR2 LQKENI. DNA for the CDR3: TGTGCCAGCTCAGTACAGGGGGCGGTTGGAGCTTTCTTT. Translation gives CASSVQGAVGAFF.

This CDR3 is CASSETGETTQYF. The CDR3 DNA follows: TGTGCCAGCAGTGAAACTGGGGAAACGACGCAGTATTTT. J is TRBJ2-3 and V is TRBV6-4; D not certain. The CDR3 spans 13 residues. V lost 3 bases and J lost 9, with 13 bases in between. Germline V gene sequence: CDR1 MRHNA, CDR2 SNTAGT.

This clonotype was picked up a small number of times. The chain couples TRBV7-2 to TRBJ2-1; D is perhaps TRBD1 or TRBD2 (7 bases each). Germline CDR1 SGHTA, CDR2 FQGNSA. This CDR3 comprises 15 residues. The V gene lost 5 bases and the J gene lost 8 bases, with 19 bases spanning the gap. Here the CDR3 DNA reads TGTGCCAGCAGCCAGGGGGGGATCCCAAGTGATGAGCAGTTCTTC. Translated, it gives CASSQGGIPSDEQFF.

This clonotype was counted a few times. The CDR3 region has the DNA TGTGCCAGCAGTGGGTGGACAGGCCTGGCGAAAAGCTCCTACAATGAGCAGTTCTTC. Translation gives CASSGWTGLAKSSYNEQFF. The rearrangement joins TRBV27 to TRBJ2-1, with TRBD1 identical over 7 bases. The germline V gene has CDR1 MNHEY and CDR2 SMNVEV (reference sequence). Trimming at V came to 5 bases and at J to 0 bases, leaving 16 bases not matched to a gene. This CDR3 contains 19 residues.

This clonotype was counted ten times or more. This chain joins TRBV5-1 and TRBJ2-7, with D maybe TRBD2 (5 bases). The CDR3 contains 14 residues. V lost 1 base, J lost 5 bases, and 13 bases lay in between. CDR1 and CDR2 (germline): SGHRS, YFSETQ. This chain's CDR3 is CASSLRGIGHEQYF. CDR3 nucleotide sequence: TGCGCCAGCAGCTTGAGAGGGATTGGGCACGAGCAGTACTTC.

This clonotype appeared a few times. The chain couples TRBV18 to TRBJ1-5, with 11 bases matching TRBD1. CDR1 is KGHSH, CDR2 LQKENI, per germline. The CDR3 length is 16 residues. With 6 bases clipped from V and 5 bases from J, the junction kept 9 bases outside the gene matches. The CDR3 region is CASSTSGTGGYQPQHF. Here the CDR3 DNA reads TGTGCCAGCTCTACCTCCGGGACAGGGGGATATCAGCCCCAGCATTTT. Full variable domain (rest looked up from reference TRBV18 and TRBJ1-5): NAGVMQNPRHLVRRRGQEARLRCSPMKGHSHVYWYRQLPEEGLKFMVYLQKENIIDESGMPKERFSAEFPKEGPSILRIQQVVRGDSAAYFCASSTSGTGGYQPQHFGDGTRLSIL.

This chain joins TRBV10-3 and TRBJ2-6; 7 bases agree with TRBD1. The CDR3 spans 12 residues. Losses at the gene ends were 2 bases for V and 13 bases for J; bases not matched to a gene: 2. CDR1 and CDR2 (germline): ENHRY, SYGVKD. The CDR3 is CAISEIRGVLTF. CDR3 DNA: TGTGCCATCAGTGAGATCAGGGGGGTCCTGACTTTC.

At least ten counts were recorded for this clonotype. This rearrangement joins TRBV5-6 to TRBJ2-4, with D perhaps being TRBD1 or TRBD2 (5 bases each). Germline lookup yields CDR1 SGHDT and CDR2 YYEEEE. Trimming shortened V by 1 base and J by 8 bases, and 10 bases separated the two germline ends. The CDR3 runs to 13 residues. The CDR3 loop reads CASSLRGLDIQYF. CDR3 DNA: TGTGCCAGCAGCTTGCGGGGCCTGGACATTCAGTACTTC.

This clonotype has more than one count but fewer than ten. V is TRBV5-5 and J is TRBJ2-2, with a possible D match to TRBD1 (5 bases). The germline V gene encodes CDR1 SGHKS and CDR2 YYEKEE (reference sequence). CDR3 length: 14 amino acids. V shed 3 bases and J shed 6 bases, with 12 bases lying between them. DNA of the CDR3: TGTGCCAGCAGCTCAGCCAGGGAATCCGGGGAGCTGTTTTTT. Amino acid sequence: CASSSARESGELFF.

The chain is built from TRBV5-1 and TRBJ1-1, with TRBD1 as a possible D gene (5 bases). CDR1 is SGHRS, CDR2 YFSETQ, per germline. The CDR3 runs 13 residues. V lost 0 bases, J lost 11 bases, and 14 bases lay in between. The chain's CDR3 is CASSLDRKGRAFF. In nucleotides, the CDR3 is TGCGCCAGCAGCTTGGACAGGAAAGGAAGGGCTTTCTTT. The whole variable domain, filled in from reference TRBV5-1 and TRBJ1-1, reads KAGVTQTPRYLIKTRGQQVTLSCSPISGHRSVSWYQQTPGQGLQFLFEYFSETQRNKGNFPGRFSGRQFSNSRSEMNVSTLELGDSALYLCASSLDRKGRAFFGQGTRLTVV.

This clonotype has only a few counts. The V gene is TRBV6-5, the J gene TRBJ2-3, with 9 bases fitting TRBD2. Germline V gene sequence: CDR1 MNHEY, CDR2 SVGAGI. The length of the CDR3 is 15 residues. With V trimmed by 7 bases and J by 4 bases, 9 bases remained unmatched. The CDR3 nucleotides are TGTGCCAGCACGTTTAGGGCGGGAGGGCCAGATACGCAGTATTTT. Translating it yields CASTFRAGGPDTQYF.

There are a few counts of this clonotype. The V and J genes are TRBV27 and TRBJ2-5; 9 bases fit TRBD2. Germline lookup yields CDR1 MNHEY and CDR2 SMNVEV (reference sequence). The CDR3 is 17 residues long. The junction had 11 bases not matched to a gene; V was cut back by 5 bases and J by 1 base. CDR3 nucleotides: TGTGCCAGCAGTCCCCTGCGGGCGGGAGGGACCCAAGAGACCCAGTACTTC. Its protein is CASSPLRAGGTQETQYF.